This is a list of T cell receptor beta chains from one sample in a study of CD8 T cells in Susac syndrome. TCRdb re-analysed the immunoSEQ multiplex PCR reads in MiXCR, keeping a single row per CDR3 protein. The sample consists of approximately 160,000 distinct CDR3 sequences, about 94% of them appearing once. Sequenced: CD4+ T cells from PBMCs. Receptors originate from a human donor with multiple sclerosis. Both conserved end residues are part of each CDR3. D genes are given only for firm matches. Expanded clones get a size class; other rows say once, few or many, or leave the size out.

j_call | clone_size | d_call | v_call | cdr3_nt | cdr3_aa
TRBJ1-1 | . | . | TRBV24-1 | TGTGCCACCAGTGATGGGGGCACTGAAGCTTTCTTT | CATSDGGTEAFF
TRBJ2-1 | . | TRBD1 | TRBV20-1 | TGCAGTGCTAGAGAAGACAGGGGGGGGATAGATGAGCAGTTCTTC | CSAREDRGGIDEQFF
TRBJ1-5 | . | . | TRBV18 | TGTGCCAGCTCACCTAGACAAGTTAGCAATCAGCCCCAGCATTTT | CASSPRQVSNQPQHF
TRBJ1-1 | . | TRBD1 | TRBV4-1 | TGCGCCAGCAGCCCCGGGACAGGGAGGCTCGAAGGGACGAACACTGAAGCTTTCTTT | CASSPGTGRLEGTNTEAFF
TRBJ1-1 | . | TRBD1 | TRBV4-3 | TGCGCCAGCAGCCAAGGGGTGGGGACAGGGGGCTCGTGGACTGAAGCTTTCTTT | CASSQGVGTGGSWTEAFF
TRBJ2-7 | . | . | TRBV5-1 | TGCGCCAGCAGCTCGACGGGACTCTTCTACGAGCAGTACTTC | CASSSTGLFYEQYF
TRBJ1-1 | . | . | TRBV7-9 | TGTGCCAGCGGCCTAGCGGAGCTTTCTGAAGCTTTCTTT | CASGLAELSEAFF
TRBJ1-6 | once | TRBD1 | TRBV9 | TGTGCCAGCAGCGTAATCGCCGGACAGGGACATTCACCCCTCCACTTT | CASSVIAGQGHSPLHF
TRBJ2-7 | . | . | TRBV27 | TGTGCCAGCAGTTTGCGTCGCCCCGCGGGATTCTCCTACGAGCAGTACTTC | CASSLRRPAGFSYEQYF
TRBJ1-2 | . | . | TRBV5-1 | TGCGCCAGCAGCTTGGGACAGGTCGGCTACACCTTC | CASSLGQVGYTF
TRBJ1-2 | . | TRBD1 | TRBV6-5 | TGTGCCAGCAGTTCCCCGGGACAGCCTGGCTATGGCTACACCTTC | CASSSPGQPGYGYTF
TRBJ1-1 | . | TRBD1 | TRBV20-1 | TGCAGTGTTGACAGGGATCCGAACACTGAAGCTTTCTTT | CSVDRDPNTEAFF
TRBJ1-1 | . | . | TRBV10-2 | TGCGCCAGCAGTGAGTCGAATCCCCGGAACACTGAAGCTTTCTTT | CASSESNPRNTEAFF
TRBJ2-3 | . | TRBD2 | TRBV29-1 | TGCAGCGTCCTGAACGGGGGGGGAGATACGCAGTATTTT | CSVLNGGGDTQYF
TRBJ1-1 | . | TRBD1 | TRBV4-1 | TGCGCCAGCAGCGCGTACAGGGGGAGCACTGAAGCTTTCTTT | CASSAYRGSTEAFF
TRBJ2-3 | . | TRBD2 | TRBV9 | TGTGCCAGCAGCTTGGACCCGGGGGGGACAGATACGCAGTATTTT | CASSLDPGGTDTQYF
TRBJ2-1 | . | TRBD2 | TRBV5-4 | TGTGCCAGCAGCTTCGGGGGGGCCGGGTCCTACAATGAGCAGTTCTTC | CASSFGGAGSYNEQFF
TRBJ1-1 | . | TRBD1 | TRBV12-3/TRBV12-4 | TGTGCCAGCAGTTTCCCATCCGGGACAGGGGCTGTTGAAGCTTTCTTT | CASSFPSGTGAVEAFF
TRBJ1-6 | . | TRBD1 | TRBV30 | TGTGCCTGGACCCGGGACAGCAATAATTCACCCCTCCACTTT | CAWTRDSNNSPLHF
TRBJ2-5 | . | TRBD1 | TRBV30 | TGTGCCTGGAGTGATCGGGACAGGGGACAAGAGACCCAGCACTTC | CAWSDRDRGQETQHF
TRBJ2-1 | . | TRBD2 | TRBV5-1 | TGCGCCAGCAGCTCCGGGACTAGCGTCTACAATGAGCAGTTCTTC | CASSSGTSVYNEQFF
TRBJ2-1 | . | . | TRBV20-1 | TGCAGTGCTAAGACGGCTTACCTTTACAATGAGCAGTTCTTC | CSAKTAYLYNEQFF
TRBJ1-4 | . | . | TRBV5-1 | TGCGCCAGCAGCCCGAGCCCCAGGGCAGCTGCAACTAATGAAAAACTGTTTTTT | CASSPSPRAAATNEKLFF
TRBJ2-5 | . | . | TRBV4-3 | TGCGCCAGCAGCCAAGATTACTTTGAGACCCAGTACTTC | CASSQDYFETQYF
TRBJ2-5 | . | . | TRBV7-3 | TGTGCCAGCAGCAGAAGCCCTCGGGAGACCCAGTACTTC | CASSRSPRETQYF
TRBJ2-3 | . | TRBD2 | TRBV20-1 | TGCAGTCTAGTGAGCGGGGGATCAGATACGCAGTATTTT | CSLVSGGSDTQYF
TRBJ2-5 | . | TRBD2 | TRBV7-8 | TGTGCCAGCAGCCAGGACGGGAGGGAGACCCAGTACTTC | CASSQDGRETQYF
TRBJ2-7 | . | . | TRBV28 | TGTGCCAGCAGTTTAGGGCGGGAGCAGTACTTC | CASSLGREQYF
TRBJ2-7 | . | . | TRBV3-1 | TGTGCCAGCAGAGGAAAAGCGGGTAACTCCTACGAGCAGTACTTC | CASRGKAGNSYEQYF
TRBJ2-5 | . | TRBD2 | TRBV20-1 | TGCAGTGCTAGGTGGGAGGGCCAAGAGACCCAGTACTTC | CSARWEGQETQYF
TRBJ1-6 | . | . | TRBV2 | TGTGCCAGCAGTGAAGCTAGGTCCGGGGGCTCCTATAATTCACCCCTCCACTTT | CASSEARSGGSYNSPLHF
TRBJ2-7 | . | . | TRBV20-1 | TGCAGTGCTAGAGATATGGCTGCTCGGGACGAGCAGTACTTC | CSARDMAARDEQYF
TRBJ2-7 | . | . | TRBV3-1 | TGTGCCAGCAGCCCTGTCGATAGCCCCTACGAGCAGTACTTC | CASSPVDSPYEQYF
TRBJ2-5 | . | . | TRBV20-1 | TGCAGTGCCTACTCCTCTGGTGGAGCCCACATCGGGGCCCAGTACTTC | CSAYSSGGAHIGAQYF
TRBJ2-7 | . | TRBD1 | TRBV7-9 | TGTGCCAGCAGCCCGAGGGAACAGGGGCACGTCGAGCAGTACTTC | CASSPREQGHVEQYF
TRBJ2-7 | . | TRBD2 | TRBV7-6 | TGTGCCAGCAGCTCCGGGACTAGCTCCTACGAGCAGTACTTC | CASSSGTSSYEQYF
TRBJ2-4 | . | . | TRBV23-1 | TGCGCCAGCAGTCAAACTCCCAGGATCGGCAAAAACATTCAGTACTTC | CASSQTPRIGKNIQYF
TRBJ2-1 | . | . | TRBV4-3 | TGCGCCAGCAGCCAAGCGTTGTGGGGAGAGCAGTTCTTC | CASSQALWGEQFF
TRBJ2-1 | . | . | TRBV24-1 | TGTGCCACCAGTGGTCCGACTACCGATGAGCAGTTCTTC | CATSGPTTDEQFF
TRBJ2-2 | . | . | TRBV27 | TGTGCCAGCAGTTTCGGGACCAGTGGGACCGGGGAGCTGTTTTTT | CASSFGTSGTGELFF
TRBJ2-5 | . | TRBD1 | TRBV28 | TGTGCCAGCACTGATACCGGGACAGGGCGCCAAGAGACCCAGTACTTC | CASTDTGTGRQETQYF
TRBJ2-7 | once | . | TRBV5-4 | TGTGCCAGCACCCCTTCACCGAATCTGCTTTCCTACGAGCAGTACTTC | CASTPSPNLLSYEQYF